A single sample is the source of the 14 T cell receptor beta chains below, sequenced in a study of blood T cell repertoires in COVID-19. Assay: immunoSEQ multiplex PCR; the TCRdb copy retains only in-frame clones and omits some. Of approximately 84,000 clones detected, about 80% appear once; the ten largest clones hold 5% to 6%. Specimen: peripheral blood. The receptors originated from a man aged 50 to 60 with active or convalescent COVID-19.

CDR3 nucleotides: TGTGCCAGCAGCCCTGGAACTAGCGACACCGGGGAGCTGTTTTTT. Its translation: CASSPGTSDTGELFF. The V call is TRBV3-1 (or the pseudogene TRBV3-2), the J call TRBJ2-2; 7 bases fit TRBD2. V lost 4 bases to trimming and J lost 3 bases; unmatched junction nucleotides: 5. The germline V gene has CDR1 LGHDT and CDR2 YNNKEL (reference sequence). The CDR3 runs to 15 residues.

The chain employs TRBV7-9 and TRBJ2-5; D possibly corresponds to TRBD2 (6 bases). V lost 5 bases and J lost 5, with 15 bases in between. Germline V gene data show CDR1 as SEHNR and CDR2 as FQNEAQ (reference sequence). There are 14 residues in the CDR3. CDR3 nucleotides: TGTGCCAGCAGCGTCGAGACTAGTAGGGAGACCCAGTACTTC. This encodes CASSVETSRETQYF.

This clone was detected only once. The chain carries TRBV3-1 (or the pseudogene TRBV3-2) and TRBJ1-3, with D tentatively TRBD1 (5 bases). CDR3 size: 15 residues. Germline values: CDR1 LGHDT, CDR2 YNNKEL (reference sequence). Trimming left V 1 base short and J 2 bases short, with 9 bases between. CDR3 in amino acids: CASSQGQGPGNTIYF. The CDR3 DNA follows: TGTGCCAGCAGCCAAGGTCAGGGTCCTGGAAACACCATATATTTT.

The gene calls are TRBV7-9 and TRBJ1-1; D perhaps matches TRBD1 (6 bases). The CDR3 runs 17 residues. V dropped 1 base and J dropped 0 bases, with 15 bases sitting between them. Germline V CDR1 and CDR2: SEHNR, FQNEAQ (reference sequence). The CDR3 spells CASSLGGGDPLNTEAFF. The CDR3 nucleotides read TGTGCCAGCAGCTTAGGGGGGGGCGACCCTCTGAACACTGAAGCTTTCTTT.

The genes are TRBV4-3 and TRBJ2-2, with D possibly TRBD1 on 6 matching bases. The CDR3 consists of 14 residues. Germline CDR1 and CDR2: LGHNA and YSLEER. Trimming shortened V by 5 bases and J by 4 bases, and 11 bases separated the two germline ends. The CDR3, as DNA: TGCGCCAGCAGCTTCCTAGGGGGCACCGGGGAGCTGTTTTTT. Its translation is CASSFLGGTGELFF.

J is TRBJ1-5 and V is TRBV24-1, with 9 nucleotides matching TRBD1. Germline V gene lookup returns CDR1 KGHDR and CDR2 SFDVKD. V lost 10 bases and J lost 6; bases outside the gene matches: 3. This CDR3 region has 12 residues. The CDR3 coding sequence is TGTGCCACGGGACAGGGTACTCAGCCCCAGCATTTT. This encodes CATGQGTQPQHF.

The V gene is TRBV5-1, the J gene TRBJ2-1; tentative D call: TRBD2 (6 bases). The germline V gene encodes CDR1 SGHRS and CDR2 YFSETQ. The CDR3 length is 14 residues. V gave up 4 bases and J gave up 5 bases, with 13 bases separating them. CDR3 region: CASSPGLINNEQFF. The CDR3 nucleotides are TGCGCCAGCAGCCCCGGACTAATTAACAATGAGCAGTTCTTC. Supplemented by reference TRBV5-1 and TRBJ2-1, the full variable domain reads KAGVTQTPRYLIKTRGQQVTLSCSPISGHRSVSWYQQTPGQGLQFLFEYFSETQRNKGNFPGRFSGRQFSNSRSEMNVSTLELGDSALYLCASSPGLINNEQFFGPGTRLTVL.

The rearrangement links TRBV20-1 to TRBJ2-3; no clear D. V was shortened by 3 bases and J by 5 bases, with 3 bases between the two germline ends. CDR3 length equals 10 residues. Germline CDR1 DFQATT, CDR2 SNEGSKA (reference sequence). CDR3 in amino acids: CSASLDTQYF. Here the CDR3 DNA reads TGCAGTGCTAGTCTAGATACGCAGTATTTT.

The rearrangement joins TRBV7-7 to TRBJ2-5, with D uncertain. The V end lost 2 bases, the J end lost 2 bases, and 9 bases lay between the germline ends. The CDR3 spans 14 residues. Germline V gene sequence: CDR1 SSHAT, CDR2 FNYEAQ (reference sequence). Here the CDR3 reads CASSLSSTQETQYF. As DNA, the CDR3 is TGTGCCAGCAGCTTATCCTCCACTCAAGAGACCCAGTACTTC.

This rearrangement joins TRBV5-1 to TRBJ2-7; 13 nucleotides agree with TRBD2. With V trimmed by 5 bases and J by 2 bases, 4 bases remained unmatched. In germline, CDR1 is SGHRS, CDR2 YFSETQ. This CDR3 region has 15 residues. Written as DNA, the CDR3 is TGCGCCAGCAGGAAACTAGCGGGGGGGCCCTACGAGCAGTACTTC. Translating gives CASRKLAGGPYEQYF.

The genes are TRBV10-3 and TRBJ2-7, with 9 bases that match TRBD1. V shed 9 bases and J 5 bases; nucleotides not matched to a gene: 11. The CDR3 consists of 14 residues. Germline V gene data show CDR1 as ENHRY and CDR2 as SYGVKD. CDR3: CAISSDRGGNEQYF. CDR3 in DNA: TGTGCCATAAGTTCGGACAGGGGAGGGAACGAGCAGTACTTC.

V usage is TRBV7-7 and J usage is TRBJ2-2; the D gene is possibly TRBD2 (6 bases). CDR1 is SSHAT, CDR2 FNYEAQ, per germline (reference sequence). CDR3 length equals 18 residues. V lost 3 bases to trimming and J lost 7 bases, with 24 bases between them. The CDR3 DNA sequence: TGTGCCAGCAGCTTCGATCCCTTCCCGCTACTAGCAGGCGGGGAGCTGTTTTTT. Protein: CASSFDPFPLLAGGELFF.

This chain connects TRBV7-9 to TRBJ2-7; 11 bases match TRBD1. CDR3 length equals 14 residues. V lost 5 bases to trimming and J lost 4 bases; unmatched junction nucleotides: 4. CDR1 and CDR2 (germline): SEHNR, FQNEAQ (reference sequence). The CDR3 here is CASSPGTGGYEQYF. Here the CDR3 DNA reads TGTGCCAGCAGCCCCGGGACAGGGGGTTACGAGCAGTACTTC.

The J gene is TRBJ2-7, the V gene TRBV10-3; 7 nucleotides line up with TRBD1. This CDR3 has 16 residues. The trim removed 7 bases at V and 1 base at J, leaving 13 bases unmatched. The germline CDR1 and CDR2 sequences are ENHRY and SYGVKD. The CDR3 loop is CAIKIFITGESYEQYF. As DNA, the CDR3 is TGTGCCATCAAGATATTTATTACAGGGGAATCCTACGAGCAGTACTTC.